This paragraph reports one T cell receptor (beta chain). The data belong to a study of blood T cell repertoires in COVID-19. TCRdb's copy holds only in-frame clones and misses some; the assay was immunoSEQ multiplex PCR. Of roughly 70,000 clones in the sample, around 82% were seen once. The CDR3 length is 15 residues. The V gene's germline CDR1 is SGHTA and CDR2 FQGNSA. The V and J ends lost 3 bases and 1 base respectively, with 11 bases between them. The sequence came from a human donor in a cohort sampled during active COVID-19. This chain joins TRBV7-2 and TRBJ2-3; D is undetermined. The source material was peripheral blood. In DNA form, the CDR3 reads TGTGCCAGCAGCTTGGCGGAGACCCGCACAGATACGCAGTATTTT. Its protein is CASSLAETRTDTQYF.